This T cell receptor (beta chain) was recovered during a study of long-term antiretroviral therapy in people with HIV (dated by TCRdb to about 2022). About the study as a whole: Collection of the earliest samples took place about a decade ahead of the 2015 WHO recommendation for immediate ART, at a time when ART was typically delayed until CD4 counts fell. No cross-contamination during QIAcube processing was seen in test extractions of a monoclonal T-cell line run alongside 30 to 35 polyclonal samples. Of the approximately 30 participants with HIV, approximately 11 were female. A retrospective serial study tested whether changes in peripheral blood TRB repertoire composition and diversity were associated with ART initiation and durable HIV suppression. The cohort contributed 150 to 200 cryopreserved PBMC samples from around 30 adults with confirmed HIV infection, collected serially over a mean of approximately 6 years (range 1-12). The investigation overall reported the following: No data were available on ART adherence, viral resistance or therapy changes, limiting inferences about post-ART repertoire changes. CDR3 length ranges in HIV repertoires were narrower than in controls, and network structure suggested an antigen-experienced repertoire with only a slight naive shift after ART. The samples span the years 2004 to 2017, and the ART regimens used may be less effective than current regimens. Limited PBMC availability meant only the TCR beta chain was sequenced, without alpha chain pairing. A significant increase in TRB diversity was found to be associated with ART initiation, although TRB diversity was observed to remain significantly below that of transplant donor controls even after long-term ART. Because cell numbers in pre-ART samples were limited, unsorted PBMC were profiled instead of sorted CD4+ and CD8+ T cells. Expanded TRB clones identified before ART initiation dominated the repertoire at all time points, although this dominance fluctuated and declined in many PLHIV after ART.

Sequencing of the TRB variable region was done with the immunoSEQ hsTCRB v3.0 assay at survey level resolution. TRB sequencing targeted a depth of roughly 35,000-55,000 T-cell genomes per sample. TRB libraries were pooled and sequenced on an Illumina MiSeq using a v3 150-cycle kit. On the authors' methods: Analysis of repertoires was carried out in R inside a reproducible Nextflow workflow spanning QC, data transformation and analysis. LymphoSeq2, an R package for exploring AIRR-Seq data, was used to implement custom analyses. Several samples that produced fewer than 5000 total TRB sequences were removed, so 188 HIV repertoires were analyzed. Among the 180 or so HIV repertoires that were kept, around 60 were collected before ART initiation and roughly 130 were collected after ART initiation. Repertoires were downsampled to 5000 TRB nucleotide sequences, with summary statistics averaged over 100 downsampling iterations. Only TRB sequences with CDR3 regions of at least seven amino acids were retained for analysis. Diversity was measured with a Shannon entropy-derived clonality score and the Gini coefficient. In the repertoire networks, any two of the top 5000 CDR3 amino acid sequences were linked whenever the two sequences differed by an edit distance of one. For TRB CDR3 amino acid sequences, antigen specificity groups and MHC restriction were predicted with GLIPH2. Known CMV, EBV, HIV or tissue antigen associations were flagged by matching CDR3 amino acid sequences against VDJdb and McPAS-TCR. Pre-ART, post-ART and control groups were compared with Wilcoxon signed-rank tests and Holm-Bonferroni correction. The table comes from immuneACCESS by way of TCRdb, which keeps in-frame sequences with V and J called. Part of the clones is missing from these tables; in studies checked, under half for an unresolved V gene and the rest for unknown reasons. The V and J calls and the clone size are those of that table, but D and trimming were determined from the DNA. The sample data list approximately 28,000 clones, and around 85% of these were observed just once. The ten biggest clones cover 7% to 9.5% of the sample.

Inclusion was restricted to participants for whom at least one PBMC sample before ART initiation and at least two post-ART samples were available. Treatment was received in the United States of America by all participants with HIV. Cryopreserved samples of 1-10 million PBMC were thawed and washed before DNA extraction. At the time of the earliest PBMC sample for each participant with HIV, ages ranged from roughly 20 to 54 years. PBMC samples were contributed by each participant from 1-4 timepoints before ART initiation and 2-8 timepoints after ART initiation, with a median of 7 samples. For every participant, serial HIV viral load, CD4+ T-cell count, ART history and demographic data were obtained. Genomic DNA was extracted from unsorted PBMC with a Qiagen kit on a QIAcube, with processing performed in batches of 12 samples. To note about this clone: Its antigen is currently not known. The sample holds no much larger clone one base away, and base qualities are not on file.

The germline V gene (reference sequence) sets CDR1 to LNHDA and CDR2 to SQIVND. The cysteine opens and the phenylalanine closes a CDR3 of 12 amino acids. Only the CDR3 DNA stays, 36 bases, in frame from base 1. Trimming removed 3 bases from V and 3 bases from J, leaving 2 bases between the germline ends. The chain is made from TRBV19 and TRBJ2-2; the D gene identity is not certain. The clonotype comes from a man aged 40-49 years with HIV. Sample: unsorted PBMCs, taken less than 5 years after starting antiretroviral therapy. The DNA sequence follows: TGTGCCAGTAGTATGTACACCGGGGAGCTGTTTTTT. It is translated as CASSMYTGELFF.